The clone carrying this T cell receptor (beta chain) is medium-sized by share. This specimen belongs to a study of spatial heterogeneity in lung cancer. Study-level background: Where present, follow-up PBMC were sequenced a median of roughly two years after resection.

In the library, each TCR cDNA molecule bore its own unique molecular identifier. TCRdb recomputed calls from the 5' RACE reads with MiXCR, one row per CDR3 protein. This sample has around 27,000 distinct CDR3 sequences; roughly 5.4% occur once, and the top ten carry 20% to 25%. The time point: blood at routine non-recurrence follow-up after resection. Researchers sequenced whole RNA taken from tumor, nontumor lung or frozen PBMC without sorting. The source of this sequence is a female donor with early-stage non-small cell lung cancer. This specimen consisted of PBMCs, obtained at follow-up.

CDR3 sequence reads: CSARATVFYGYTF. The DNA for the CDR3 is TGCAGTGCTAGAGCGACGGTTTTCTATGGCTACACCTTC. The J gene is TRBJ1-2, the V gene TRBV20-1; D uncertain. Germline CDR1 and CDR2: DFQATT and SNEGSKA (reference sequence). Between the trimmed V and J ends, which lost 1 base and 4 bases, there was a span of 10 bases. This CDR3 is 13 amino acids long.